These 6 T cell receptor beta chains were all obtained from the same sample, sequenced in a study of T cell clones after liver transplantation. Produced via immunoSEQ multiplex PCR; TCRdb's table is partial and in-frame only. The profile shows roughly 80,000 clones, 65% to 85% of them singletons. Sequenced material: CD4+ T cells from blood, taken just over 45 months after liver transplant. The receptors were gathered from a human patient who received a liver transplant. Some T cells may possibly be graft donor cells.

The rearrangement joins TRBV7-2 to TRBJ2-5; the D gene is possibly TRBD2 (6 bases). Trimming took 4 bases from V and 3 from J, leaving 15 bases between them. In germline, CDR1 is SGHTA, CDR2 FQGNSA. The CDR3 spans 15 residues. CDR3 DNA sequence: TGTGCCAGCAGCTCCCCCGGGGGAGGAGAAGAGACCCAGTACTTC. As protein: CASSSPGGGEETQYF.

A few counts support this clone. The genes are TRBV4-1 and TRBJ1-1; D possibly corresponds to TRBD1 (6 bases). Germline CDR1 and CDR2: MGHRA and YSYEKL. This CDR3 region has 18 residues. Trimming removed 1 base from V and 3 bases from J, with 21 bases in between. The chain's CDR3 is CASSQGGRGRVGDTEAFF. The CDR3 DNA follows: TGCGCCAGCAGCCAAGGTGGCAGGGGCCGCGTGGGGGACACTGAAGCTTTCTTT.

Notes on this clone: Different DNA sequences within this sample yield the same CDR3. CDR3 residues: CASSSGTVNQPQHF. CDR3 coding DNA: TGTGCCAGCAGCTCCGGGACAGTGAATCAGCCCCAGCATTTT. V and J are TRBV9 and TRBJ1-5, with 7 bases aligning to TRBD1. V gave up 4 bases and J gave up 4 bases; unmatched junction bases: 5. Germline assignment: CDR1 SGDLS and CDR2 YYNGEE. This CDR3 is built from 14 residues.

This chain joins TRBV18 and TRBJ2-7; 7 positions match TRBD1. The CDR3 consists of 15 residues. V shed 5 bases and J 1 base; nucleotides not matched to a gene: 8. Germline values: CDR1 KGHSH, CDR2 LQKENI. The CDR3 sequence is CASSRGPQDSYEQYF. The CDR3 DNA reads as TGTGCCAGCTCAAGGGGGCCTCAGGATTCCTACGAGCAGTACTTC.

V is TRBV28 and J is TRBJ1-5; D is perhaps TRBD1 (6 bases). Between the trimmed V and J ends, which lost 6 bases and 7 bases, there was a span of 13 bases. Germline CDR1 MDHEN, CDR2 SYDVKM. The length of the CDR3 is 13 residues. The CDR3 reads CASRDTGPQPQHF. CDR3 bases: TGTGCCAGCAGGGATACAGGGCCCCAGCCCCAGCATTTT.

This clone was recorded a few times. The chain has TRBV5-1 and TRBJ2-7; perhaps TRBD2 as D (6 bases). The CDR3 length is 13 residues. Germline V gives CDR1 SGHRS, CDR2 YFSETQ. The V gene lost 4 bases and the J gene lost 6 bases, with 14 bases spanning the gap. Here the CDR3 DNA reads TGCGCCAGCAGCCCCCGGGACTTCCTCGAGCAGTACTTC. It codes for CASSPRDFLEQYF.